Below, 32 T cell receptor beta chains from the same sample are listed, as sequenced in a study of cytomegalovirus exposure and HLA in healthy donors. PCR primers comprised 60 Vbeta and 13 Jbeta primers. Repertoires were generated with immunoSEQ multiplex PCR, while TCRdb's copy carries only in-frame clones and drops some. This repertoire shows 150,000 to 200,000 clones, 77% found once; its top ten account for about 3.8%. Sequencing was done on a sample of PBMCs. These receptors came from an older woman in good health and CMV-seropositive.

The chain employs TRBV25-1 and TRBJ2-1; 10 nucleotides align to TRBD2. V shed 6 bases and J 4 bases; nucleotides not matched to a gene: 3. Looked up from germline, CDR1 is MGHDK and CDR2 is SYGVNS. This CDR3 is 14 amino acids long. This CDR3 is CASRLAGEYNEQFF. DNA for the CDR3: TGTGCCAGCAGGCTAGCGGGAGAATACAATGAGCAGTTCTTC.

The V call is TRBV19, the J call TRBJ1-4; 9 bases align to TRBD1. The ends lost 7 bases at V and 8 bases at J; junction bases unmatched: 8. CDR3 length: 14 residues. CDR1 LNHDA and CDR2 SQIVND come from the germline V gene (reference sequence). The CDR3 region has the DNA TGTGCCAGTACACACAGGGGGCGAGTGGAAAAACTGTTTTTT. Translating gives CASTHRGRVEKLFF.

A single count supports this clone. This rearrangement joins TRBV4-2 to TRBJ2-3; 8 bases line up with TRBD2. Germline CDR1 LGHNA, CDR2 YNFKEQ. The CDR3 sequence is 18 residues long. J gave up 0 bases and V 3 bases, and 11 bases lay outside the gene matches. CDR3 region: CASSQRGGPIGSTDTQYF. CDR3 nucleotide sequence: TGTGCCAGCAGCCAGCGCGGGGGGCCTATAGGTAGCACAGATACGCAGTATTTT.

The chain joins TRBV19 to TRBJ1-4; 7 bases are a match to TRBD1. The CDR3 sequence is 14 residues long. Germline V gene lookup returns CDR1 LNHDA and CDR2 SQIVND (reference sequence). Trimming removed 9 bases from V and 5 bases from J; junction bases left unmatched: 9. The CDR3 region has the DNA TGTGCCAGCGCCCGGGACAGAACGAATGAAAAACTGTTTTTT. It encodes CASARDRTNEKLFF.

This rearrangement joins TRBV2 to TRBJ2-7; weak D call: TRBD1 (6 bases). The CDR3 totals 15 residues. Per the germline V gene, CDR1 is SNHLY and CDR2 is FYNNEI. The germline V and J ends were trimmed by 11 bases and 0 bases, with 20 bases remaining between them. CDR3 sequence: CAGRSGTPISYEQYF. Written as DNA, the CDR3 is TGTGCCGGGCGATCCGGGACACCTATCTCCTACGAGCAGTACTTC. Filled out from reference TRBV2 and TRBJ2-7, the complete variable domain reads EPEVTQTPSHQVTQMGQEVILRCVPISNHLYFYWYRQILGQKVEFLVSFYNNEISEKSEIFDDQFSVERPDGSNFTLKIRSTKLEDSAMYFCAGRSGTPISYEQYFGPGTRLTVT.

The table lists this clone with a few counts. CDR3 sequence reads: CASSEPRGGSPLHF. The DNA for the CDR3 is TGTGCCAGCAGTGAACCTCGGGGGGGATCACCCCTCCACTTT. J is TRBJ1-6 and V is TRBV25-1; weak D call: TRBD1 (5 bases). Trimming pared 2 bases from V and 10 bases from J, leaving 12 bases between. Germline CDR1 MGHDK, CDR2 SYGVNS. The CDR3 covers 14 residues.

The CDR3 nucleotides read TGTGCCAGCATCTGGGGAGGGAACACCGGGGAGCTGTTTTTT. Translated, it gives CASIWGGNTGELFF. The rearrangement uses TRBV28 and TRBJ2-2, with a weak D call TRBD2 (6 bases). Trimming stripped 7 bases from V and 1 base from J, with 10 bases between. The CDR3 is 14 residues long. Germline CDR1 is MDHEN and CDR2 is SYDVKM.

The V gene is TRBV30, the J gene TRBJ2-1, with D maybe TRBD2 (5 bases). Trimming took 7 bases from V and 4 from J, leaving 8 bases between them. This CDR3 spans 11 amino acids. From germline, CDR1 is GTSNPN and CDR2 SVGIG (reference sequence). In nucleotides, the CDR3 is TGTGCCTACGGCGGGTACAATGAGCAGTTCTTC. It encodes CAYGGYNEQFF.

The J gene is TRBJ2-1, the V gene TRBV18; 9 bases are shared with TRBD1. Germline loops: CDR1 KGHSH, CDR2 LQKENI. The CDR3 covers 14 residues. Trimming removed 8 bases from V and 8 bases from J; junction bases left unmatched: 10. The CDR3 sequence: CASATGQGRDEQFF. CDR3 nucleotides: TGTGCCAGCGCCACAGGACAGGGGCGGGATGAGCAGTTCTTC.

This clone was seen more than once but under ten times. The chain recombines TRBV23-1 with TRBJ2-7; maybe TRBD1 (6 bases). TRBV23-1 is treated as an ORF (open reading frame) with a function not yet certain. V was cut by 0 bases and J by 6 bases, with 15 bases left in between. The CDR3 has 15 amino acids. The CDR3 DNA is TGCGCCAGCAGTCAATCGCAGGACAGAGGGGGCGAGCAGTACTTC. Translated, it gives CASSQSQDRGGEQYF.

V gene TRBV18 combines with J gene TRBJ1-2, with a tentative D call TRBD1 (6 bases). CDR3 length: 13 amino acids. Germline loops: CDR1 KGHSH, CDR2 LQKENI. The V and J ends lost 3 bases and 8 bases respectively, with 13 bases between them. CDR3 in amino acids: CASSPLQGEGYTF. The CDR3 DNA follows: TGTGCCAGCTCACCGTTACAGGGTGAAGGCTACACCTTC.

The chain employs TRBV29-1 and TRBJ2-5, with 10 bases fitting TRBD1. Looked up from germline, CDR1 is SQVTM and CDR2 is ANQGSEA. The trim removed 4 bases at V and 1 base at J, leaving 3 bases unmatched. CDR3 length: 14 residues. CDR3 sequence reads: CSVVRQGAQETQYF. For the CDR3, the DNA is TGCAGCGTTGTTCGACAGGGGGCCCAAGAGACCCAGTACTTC.

The CDR3 sequence is CASRPSGSYEQYF. CDR3 nucleotides: TGTGCCAGCAGGCCCTCAGGGTCCTACGAGCAGTACTTC. This chain joins TRBV28 and TRBJ2-7; D may be TRBD1 (5 bases). This CDR3 is 13 amino acids long. Trimming cost V 6 bases and J 1 base, with 10 bases left between them. Per germline, CDR1 MDHEN and CDR2 SYDVKM.

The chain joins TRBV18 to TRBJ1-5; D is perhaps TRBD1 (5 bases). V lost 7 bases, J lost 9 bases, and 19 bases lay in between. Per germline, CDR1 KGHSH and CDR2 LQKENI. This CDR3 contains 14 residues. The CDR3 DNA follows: TGTGCCAGCTTACCGGGGGGGAACAATGGGCCCCAGCATTTT. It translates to CASLPGGNNGPQHF.

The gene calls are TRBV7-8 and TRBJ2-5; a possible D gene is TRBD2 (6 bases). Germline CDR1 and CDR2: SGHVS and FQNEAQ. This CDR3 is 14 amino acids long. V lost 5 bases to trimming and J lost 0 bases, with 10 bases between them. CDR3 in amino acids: CASSHRDYQETQYF. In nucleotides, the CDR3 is TGTGCCAGCAGCCACCGGGACTACCAAGAGACCCAGTACTTC.

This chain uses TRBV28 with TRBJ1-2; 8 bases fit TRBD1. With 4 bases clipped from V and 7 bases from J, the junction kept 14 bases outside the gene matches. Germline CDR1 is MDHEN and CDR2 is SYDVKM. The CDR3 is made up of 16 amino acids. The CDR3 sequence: CASSSPAPGGKAGYTF. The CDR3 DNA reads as TGTGCCAGCAGTTCCCCTGCCCCAGGGGGCAAGGCTGGCTACACCTTC.

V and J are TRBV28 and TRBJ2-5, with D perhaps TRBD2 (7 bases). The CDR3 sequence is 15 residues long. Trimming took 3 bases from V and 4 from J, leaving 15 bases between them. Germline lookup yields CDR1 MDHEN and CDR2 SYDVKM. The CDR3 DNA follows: TGTGCCAGCAGTTTCGTAGGGGGAGGGGTAGAGACCCAGTACTTC. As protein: CASSFVGGGVETQYF.

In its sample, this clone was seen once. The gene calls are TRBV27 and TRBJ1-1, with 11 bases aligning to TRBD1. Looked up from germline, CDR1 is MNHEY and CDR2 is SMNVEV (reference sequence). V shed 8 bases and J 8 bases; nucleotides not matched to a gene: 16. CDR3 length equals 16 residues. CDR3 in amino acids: CASGTRTGQGVAEAFF. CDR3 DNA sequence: TGTGCCAGCGGTACCAGAACGGGACAGGGGGTAGCGGAAGCTTTCTTT.

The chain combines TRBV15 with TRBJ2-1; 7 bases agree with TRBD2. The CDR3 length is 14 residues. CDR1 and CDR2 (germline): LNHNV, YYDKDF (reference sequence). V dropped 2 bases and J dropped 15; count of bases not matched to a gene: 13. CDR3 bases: TGTGCCACCAGCAGACACCAGACTAGCTCGACCTCGTTCTTC. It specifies CATSRHQTSSTSFF.

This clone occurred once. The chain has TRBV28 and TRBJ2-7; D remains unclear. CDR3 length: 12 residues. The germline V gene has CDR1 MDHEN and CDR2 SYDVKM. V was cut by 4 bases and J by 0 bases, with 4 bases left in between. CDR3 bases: TGTGCCAGCAGTTACTCCTCCTACGAGCAGTACTTC. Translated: CASSYSSYEQYF. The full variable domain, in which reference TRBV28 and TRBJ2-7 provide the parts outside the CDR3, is DVKVTQSSRYLVKRTGEKVFLECVQDMDHENMFWYRQDPGLGLRLIYFSYDVKMKEKGDIPEGYSVSREKKERFSLILESASTNQTSMYLCASSYSSYEQYFGPGTRLTVT.

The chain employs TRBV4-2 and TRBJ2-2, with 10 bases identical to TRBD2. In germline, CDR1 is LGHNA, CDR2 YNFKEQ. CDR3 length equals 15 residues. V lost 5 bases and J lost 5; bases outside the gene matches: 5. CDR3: CASSSAGGLTGELFF. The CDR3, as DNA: TGTGCCAGCAGCTCAGCGGGGGGGCTTACCGGGGAGCTGTTTTTT.

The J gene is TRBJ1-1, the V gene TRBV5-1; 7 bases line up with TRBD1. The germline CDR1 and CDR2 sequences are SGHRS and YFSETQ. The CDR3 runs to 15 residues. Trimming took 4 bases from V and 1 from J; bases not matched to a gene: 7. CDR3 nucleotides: TGCGCCAGCAGCGGCCTCAGGGGGACGAACACTGAAGCTTTCTTT. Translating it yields CASSGLRGTNTEAFF.

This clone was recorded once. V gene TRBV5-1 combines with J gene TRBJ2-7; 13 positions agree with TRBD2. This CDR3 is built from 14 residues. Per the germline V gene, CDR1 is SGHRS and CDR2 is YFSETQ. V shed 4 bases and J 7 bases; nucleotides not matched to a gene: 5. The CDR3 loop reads CASSLGTSGTEQYF. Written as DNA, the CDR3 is TGCGCCAGCAGCCTGGGGACTAGCGGGACGGAGCAGTACTTC. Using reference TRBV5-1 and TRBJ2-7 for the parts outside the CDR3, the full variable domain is KAGVTQTPRYLIKTRGQQVTLSCSPISGHRSVSWYQQTPGQGLQFLFEYFSETQRNKGNFPGRFSGRQFSNSRSEMNVSTLELGDSALYLCASSLGTSGTEQYFGPGTRLTVT.

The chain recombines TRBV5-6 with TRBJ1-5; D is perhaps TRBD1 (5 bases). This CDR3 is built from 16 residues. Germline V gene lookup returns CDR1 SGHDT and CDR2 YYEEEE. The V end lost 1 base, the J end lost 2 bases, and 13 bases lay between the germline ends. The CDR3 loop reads CASSLHGSGGNQPQHF. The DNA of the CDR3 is TGTGCCAGCAGCTTGCATGGTTCGGGGGGCAATCAGCCCCAGCATTTT.

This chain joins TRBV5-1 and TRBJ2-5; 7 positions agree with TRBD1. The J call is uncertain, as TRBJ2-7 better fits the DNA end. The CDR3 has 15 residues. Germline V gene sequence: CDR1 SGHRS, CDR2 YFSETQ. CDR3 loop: CASSLSGQEVHEQYF. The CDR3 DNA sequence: TGCGCCAGCAGCTTGTCCGGACAGGAAGTCCACGAGCAGTACTTC.

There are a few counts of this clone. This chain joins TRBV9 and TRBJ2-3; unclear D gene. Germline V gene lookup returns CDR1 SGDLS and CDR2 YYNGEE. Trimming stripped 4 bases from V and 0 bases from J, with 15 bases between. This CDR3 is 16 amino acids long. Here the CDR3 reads CASSLRPDTSTDTQYF. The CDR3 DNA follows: TGTGCCAGCAGCCTCCGGCCCGACACTAGCACAGATACGCAGTATTTT.

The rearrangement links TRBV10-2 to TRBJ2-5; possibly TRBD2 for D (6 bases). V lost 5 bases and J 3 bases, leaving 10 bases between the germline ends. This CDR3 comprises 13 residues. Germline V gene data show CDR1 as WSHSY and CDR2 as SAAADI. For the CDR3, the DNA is TGCGCCAGCAGTTTTAGCGGAGAAGAGACCCAGTACTTC. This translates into CASSFSGEETQYF.

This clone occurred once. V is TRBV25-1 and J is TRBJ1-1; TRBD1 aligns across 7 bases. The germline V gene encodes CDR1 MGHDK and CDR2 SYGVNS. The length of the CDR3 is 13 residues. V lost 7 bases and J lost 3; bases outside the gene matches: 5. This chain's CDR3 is CASNDRAYTEAFF. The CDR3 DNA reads TGTGCCAGCAACGACAGGGCGTACACTGAAGCTTTCTTT.

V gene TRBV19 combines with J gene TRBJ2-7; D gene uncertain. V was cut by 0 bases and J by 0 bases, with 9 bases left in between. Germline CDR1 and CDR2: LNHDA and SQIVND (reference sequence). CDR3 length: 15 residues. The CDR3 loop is CASSIDPGSSYEQYF. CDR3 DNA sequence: TGTGCCAGTAGTATAGATCCTGGTAGCTCCTACGAGCAGTACTTC. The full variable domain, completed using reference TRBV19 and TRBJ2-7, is DGGITQSPKYLFRKEGQNVTLSCEQNLNHDAMYWYRQDPGQGLRLIYYSQIVNDFQKGDIAEGYSVSREKKESFPLTVTSAQKNPTAFYLCASSIDPGSSYEQYFGPGTRLTVT.

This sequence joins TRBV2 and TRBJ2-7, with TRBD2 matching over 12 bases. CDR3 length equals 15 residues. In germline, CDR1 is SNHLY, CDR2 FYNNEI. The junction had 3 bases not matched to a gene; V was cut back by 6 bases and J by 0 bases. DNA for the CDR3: TGTGCCAGCAGACTAGCGGGGGGCTACTCCTACGAGCAGTACTTC. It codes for CASRLAGGYSYEQYF.

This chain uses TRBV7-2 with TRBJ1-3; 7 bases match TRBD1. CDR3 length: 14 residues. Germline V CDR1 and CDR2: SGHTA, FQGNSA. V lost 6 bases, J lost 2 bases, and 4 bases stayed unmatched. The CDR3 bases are TGTGCCAGCAGAGCGACAGGGCCTGGAAACACCATATATTTT. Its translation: CASRATGPGNTIYF.

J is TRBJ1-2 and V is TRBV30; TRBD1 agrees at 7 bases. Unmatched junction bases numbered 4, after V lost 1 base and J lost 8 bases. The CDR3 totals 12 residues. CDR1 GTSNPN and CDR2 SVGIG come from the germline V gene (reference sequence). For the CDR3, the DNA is TGTGCCTGGAGTGAACAGGGGTTCGGCTACACCTTC. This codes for CAWSEQGFGYTF.